This TCR beta chain appears in the sequencing data of a study of long-term antiretroviral therapy in people with HIV. Study results and limitations: The clones with expansion before ART were dominant in the repertoire at all time points. HIV repertoires covered narrower CDR3 length ranges than controls did. Subsequent to ART, diversity was augmented yet persisted below that of transplant donor controls.

Samples were assayed with immunoSEQ v3.0 at survey level. Profiling relied on immunoSEQ multiplex PCR, and the TCRdb table lists in-frame clones only, not all of them. The data hold roughly 31,000 clones, with 75% to 90% observed a single time. Each donor provided at least one pre-ART PBMC sample and at least two post-ART PBMC samples. The ends lost 5 bases at V and 5 bases at J; junction bases unmatched: 9. Germline CDR1 reads SGHNT; CDR2 reads YYREEE (reference sequence). This CDR3 has 15 residues. Remarks on this clone: Its antigen remains unidentified.

Here the sequenced sample was unsorted PBMCs, taken around 5 years before starting antiretroviral therapy. The chain uses TRBV5-4 and TRBJ1-2, with TRBD1 matching 10 bases. The receptor was isolated from a man aged 50-60 years with HIV. In nucleotides, the CDR3 is TGTGCCAGCAGTTCCGGGACAGGGGTTTCGTATGGCTACACCTTC. It encodes CASSSGTGVSYGYTF. The complete variable domain, with remaining parts taken from reference TRBV5-4 and TRBJ1-2, reads ETGVTQSPTHLIKTRGQQVTLRCSSQSGHNTVSWYQQALGQGPQFIFQYYREEENGRGNFPPRFSGLQFPNYSSELNVNALELDDSALYLCASSSGTGVSYGYTFGSGTRLTVV.